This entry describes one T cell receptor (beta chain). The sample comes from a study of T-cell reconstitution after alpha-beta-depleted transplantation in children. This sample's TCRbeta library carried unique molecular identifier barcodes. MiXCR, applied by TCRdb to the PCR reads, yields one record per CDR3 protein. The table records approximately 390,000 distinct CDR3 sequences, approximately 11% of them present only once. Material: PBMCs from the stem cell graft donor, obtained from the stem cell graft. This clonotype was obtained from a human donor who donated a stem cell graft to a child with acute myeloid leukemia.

Here the CDR3 reads CASGKAGGGYEQYF. The CDR3 DNA reads TGTGCCAGCGGGAAGGCGGGAGGGGGTTACGAGCAGTACTTC. The chain is built from TRBV3-1 and TRBJ2-7, with 9 bases aligning to TRBD2. The CDR3 sequence is 14 residues long. Germline V lookup: CDR1 LGHDT, CDR2 YNNKEL (reference sequence). Trimming cost V 8 bases and J 4 bases; bases outside gene matches: 9.